Included here is one TCR beta chain sequence, with context. The CDR3 spans 14 residues. CDR1 SNHLY and CDR2 FYNNEI come from the germline V gene. V gave up 3 bases and J gave up 4 bases, with 9 bases separating them. The table came from immunoSEQ multiplex PCR; TCRdb's copy has only in-frame clones and leaves some out. In the table there are approximately 23,000 clones, approximately 86% of which are singletons. The data were obtained in a study of OX40 agonist ivuxolimab in advanced cancers. The receptor comes from an adult with an advanced solid tumor such as melanoma, head and neck, liver or kidney cancer. The chain joins TRBV2 to TRBJ1-4; no firm D call. The source material was CD4+ or CD8+ T cells sorted from blood, sampled in a trial of the OX40 agonist ivuxolimab. CDR3 sequence (DNA): TGTGCCAGCAGTGACTTGTTCAGTAATGAAAAACTGTTTTTT. Amino acids: CASSDLFSNEKLFF.